This T cell receptor (beta chain) stems from a study of OX40 agonist ivuxolimab in advanced cancers. Germline V gene data show CDR1 as MDHEN and CDR2 as SYDVKM. V gave up 4 bases and J gave up 1 base; unmatched junction bases: 13. This CDR3 has 20 amino acids. Clones were sequenced by immunoSEQ multiplex PCR, and TCRdb holds only the in-frame ones, with some missing. Among some 51,000 clones listed, approximately 84% were seen once. The sample here was CD4+ or CD8+ T cells sorted from blood, taken in a trial of the OX40 agonist ivuxolimab. This receptor was identified in an adult with an advanced solid tumor such as melanoma, head and neck, liver or kidney cancer. The rearrangement joins TRBV28 to TRBJ2-7; 16 bases agree with TRBD2. Written as DNA, the CDR3 is TGTGCCAGCAGTTCTATATGGGGACTAGCGGGGGGGACCAAGTCCTACGAGCAGTACTTC. This encodes CASSSIWGLAGGTKSYEQYF. Based on the CDR3 plus reference TRBV28 and TRBJ2-7, the full variable domain is DVKVTQSSRYLVKRTGEKVFLECVQDMDHENMFWYRQDPGLGLRLIYFSYDVKMKEKGDIPEGYSVSREKKERFSLILESASTNQTSMYLCASSSIWGLAGGTKSYEQYFGPGTRLTVT.